This entry lists 25 T cell receptor beta chains sequenced from one sample in a study of blood T cell repertoires in COVID-19. The table came from immunoSEQ multiplex PCR; TCRdb's copy has only in-frame clones and leaves some out. The table lists roughly 100,000 clones, approximately 86% of them singletons. The sequencing sample was made of peripheral blood. These receptors were collected from a woman at least 80 years old with acute or convalescent COVID-19.

The genes are TRBV5-1 and TRBJ1-4, with D unclear. Germline CDR1 reads SGHRS; CDR2 reads YFSETQ. V lost 3 bases and J lost 2, with 11 bases in between. The CDR3 has 15 amino acids. In DNA form, the CDR3 reads TGCGCCAGCAGCTCCTCGGGTGTGACTAATGAAAAACTGTTTTTT. This codes for CASSSSGVTNEKLFF.

The chain joins TRBV2 to TRBJ2-1; a weak D match, TRBD2 (5 bases). V was clipped by 7 bases and J by 0 bases, with 19 bases between them. CDR1 and CDR2 (germline): SNHLY, FYNNEI. This CDR3 comprises 17 residues. The CDR3 DNA reads TGTGCCAGCACCTCCCCCGGGGAACGCAGCTCCTACAATGAGCAGTTCTTC. It translates to CASTSPGERSSYNEQFF. Together with reference TRBV2 and TRBJ2-1, the CDR3 gives the full variable domain: EPEVTQTPSHQVTQMGQEVILRCVPISNHLYFYWYRQILGQKVEFLVSFYNNEISEKSEIFDDQFSVERPDGSNFTLKIRSTKLEDSAMYFCASTSPGERSSYNEQFFGPGTRLTVL.

This chain uses TRBV3-1 (or the pseudogene TRBV3-2) with TRBJ2-5, with D possibly matching TRBD2 (7 bases). Looked up from germline, CDR1 is LGHDT and CDR2 is YNNKEL (reference sequence). V was shortened by 0 bases and J by 0 bases, with 14 bases between the two germline ends. The CDR3 sequence is 17 residues long. The CDR3: CASSQEWEGGYQETQYF. CDR3 DNA: TGTGCCAGCAGCCAAGAGTGGGAGGGGGGCTACCAAGAGACCCAGTACTTC.

The chain combines TRBV7-3 with TRBJ1-1; D may be TRBD1 (6 bases). V was shortened by 4 bases and J by 2 bases, with 8 bases between the two germline ends. From germline, CDR1 is SGHTA and CDR2 FQGTGA. The CDR3 loop spans 13 amino acids. CDR3 DNA: TGTGCCAGCAGCTGGACAGTAAACACTGAAGCTTTCTTT. Protein sequence: CASSWTVNTEAFF.

This clone was counted once. This chain's CDR3 is CASSQAAGTNYGYTF. CDR3 in DNA: TGCGCCAGCAGCCAAGCGGCAGGGACTAACTATGGCTACACCTTC. The V gene is TRBV4-1, the J gene TRBJ1-2; D might be TRBD1 (5 bases). The CDR3 consists of 15 residues. V was clipped by 1 base and J by 0 bases, with 9 bases between them. Germline-derived CDR1 and CDR2 are MGHRA and YSYEKL.

The chain has TRBV7-9 and TRBJ1-2; 7 nucleotides match TRBD1. Losses at the gene ends were 3 bases for V and 2 bases for J; bases not matched to a gene: 0. Germline CDR1 and CDR2: SEHNR and FQNEAQ (reference sequence). This CDR3 spans 13 amino acids. The CDR3 DNA follows: TGTGCCAGCAGCTTGGGACAGAACTATGGCTACACCTTC. Its protein product is CASSLGQNYGYTF.

The gene calls are TRBV2 and TRBJ1-2; D gene uncertain. Germline V gene sequence: CDR1 SNHLY, CDR2 FYNNEI. The CDR3 runs 11 residues. V was shortened by 0 bases and J by 7 bases, with 3 bases between the two germline ends. CDR3 amino acids: CASSEAIGYTF. The CDR3 DNA is TGTGCCAGCAGTGAAGCCATTGGCTACACCTTC.

The V and J genes are TRBV14 and TRBJ2-7, with TRBD1 as a possible D gene (6 bases). With 4 bases removed from V and 1 base from J, the gap between germline ends came to 8 bases. The CDR3 is 13 residues long. Germline assignment: CDR1 SGHDN and CDR2 FVKESK. CDR3 sequence: CASSPTGSYEQYF. For the CDR3, the DNA is TGTGCCAGCAGCCCAACAGGGTCCTACGAGCAGTACTTC.

The chain is built from TRBV7-9 and TRBJ1-2; D is ambiguous. Deletions cut 7 bases from V and 4 bases from J, with 7 bases between. Germline loops: CDR1 SEHNR, CDR2 FQNEAQ (reference sequence). The CDR3 sequence is 11 residues long. Here the CDR3 DNA reads TGTGCCAGCACAACCGGCTATGGCTACACCTTC. Its translation is CASTTGYGYTF.

The count of this clone is one. The chain uses TRBV6-5 and TRBJ1-5; D is undetermined. V was clipped by 6 bases and J by 3 bases, with 15 bases between them. Germline values: CDR1 MNHEY, CDR2 SVGAGI. This CDR3 region has 15 residues. As DNA, the CDR3 is TGTGCCAGCAGCCCCCGGATGGGCCCCAATCAGCCCCAGCATTTT. Amino acid sequence: CASSPRMGPNQPQHF.

This clone was seen just once. The chain uses TRBV7-2 and TRBJ1-3; 8 bases align to TRBD1. Trimming cost V 6 bases and J 4 bases; bases outside gene matches: 8. This CDR3 region has 15 residues. Germline lookup yields CDR1 SGHTA and CDR2 FQGNSA. DNA for the CDR3: TGTGCCAGCAGACCTGGGACAGGAGTCGGAAACACCATATATTTT. Protein product: CASRPGTGVGNTIYF. Looking up the rest from reference TRBV7-2 and TRBJ1-3 gives the full variable domain: GAGVSQSPSNKVTEKGKDVELRCDPISGHTALYWYRQSLGQGLEFLIYFQGNSAPDKSGLPSDRFSAERTGGSVSTLTIQRTQQEDSAVYLCASRPGTGVGNTIYFGEGSWLTVV.

The chain is built from TRBV5-1 and TRBJ1-2; 10 nucleotides match TRBD1. There are 14 residues in the CDR3. In germline, CDR1 is SGHRS, CDR2 YFSETQ. V dropped 3 bases and J dropped 4; count of bases not matched to a gene: 3. The DNA for the CDR3 is TGCGCCAGCAGCTGGGGACAGGGGAGCTATGGCTACACCTTC. Translating it yields CASSWGQGSYGYTF.

As for this clone: The junction and the germline gene differ at one end; a read error may be behind it. For the CDR3, the DNA is TGTGCCAGCAGTGACTTCGACAGCAAAAACATTCAGTACTTT. This codes for CASSDFDSKNIQYF. The chain uses TRBV2 and TRBJ2-4, with D possibly being TRBD1 (5 bases). The CDR3 is 14 amino acids. Looked up from germline, CDR1 is SNHLY and CDR2 is FYNNEI.

The J gene is TRBJ1-5, the V gene TRBV7-9; D ambiguous. The CDR3 is 13 amino acids. Germline V CDR1 and CDR2: SEHNR, FQNEAQ (reference sequence). The V end lost 1 base, the J end lost 6 bases, and 7 bases lay between the germline ends. The CDR3 DNA reads as TGTGCCAGCAGCTTAGAGGAGGGTCAGCCCCAGCATTTT. This translates into CASSLEEGQPQHF.

The J gene is TRBJ1-4, the V gene TRBV2, with a weak D call TRBD1 (6 bases). The V and J ends lost 7 bases and 5 bases respectively, with 14 bases between them. The length of the CDR3 is 14 residues. Germline V gene sequence: CDR1 SNHLY, CDR2 FYNNEI. Here the CDR3 DNA reads TGTGCCAGCAACAGATGGGGGGGCAATGAAAAACTGTTTTTT. This sequence encodes CASNRWGGNEKLFF.

The genes are TRBV7-9 and TRBJ1-3; perhaps TRBD1 as D (6 bases). The CDR3 length is 15 residues. Trimming stripped 6 bases from V and 0 bases from J, with 12 bases between. In germline, CDR1 is SEHNR, CDR2 FQNEAQ (reference sequence). The CDR3 coding sequence is TGTGCCAGCAGTACCGACAGGCGCTCTGGAAACACCATATATTTT. The encoded protein is CASSTDRRSGNTIYF.

The gene calls are TRBV2 and TRBJ2-1, with 8 bases identical to TRBD1. Trimming removed 8 bases from V and 3 bases from J; junction bases left unmatched: 3. CDR1 and CDR2 from the germline V gene are SNHLY and FYNNEI. CDR3 length: 13 residues. Written as DNA, the CDR3 is TGTGCCAGCTCCGGACAGGGCTACAATGAGCAGTTCTTC. Protein sequence: CASSGQGYNEQFF.

The chain couples TRBV7-9 to TRBJ1-2; TRBD1 matches at 7 bases. This CDR3 has 14 residues. CDR1 is SEHNR, CDR2 FQNEAQ, per germline (reference sequence). Losses at the gene ends were 5 bases for V and 2 bases for J; bases not matched to a gene: 5. The CDR3 sequence: CASSTRQGNYGYTF. DNA for the CDR3: TGTGCCAGCAGCACCCGACAGGGCAACTATGGCTACACCTTC.

The chain links TRBV30 to TRBJ1-6, with D tentatively TRBD1 (5 bases). Germline CDR1 GTSNPN, CDR2 SVGIG (reference sequence). V was cut by 0 bases and J by 4 bases, with 13 bases left in between. The CDR3 runs 16 residues. DNA for the CDR3: TGTGCCTGGAGTGTACGCGCAGGGATTTATAATTCACCCCTCCACTTT. This encodes CAWSVRAGIYNSPLHF.

This chain joins TRBV5-1 and TRBJ2-7; 7 nucleotides agree with TRBD2. After removal of 2 bases from V and 7 bases from J, the junction contained 12 bases not matched to a gene. CDR1 and CDR2 (germline): SGHRS, YFSETQ. The CDR3 sequence is 15 residues long. CDR3 protein: CASSLPGLPTGEQYF. CDR3 in DNA: TGCGCCAGCAGCTTACCGGGACTACCGACGGGGGAGCAGTACTTC.

The chain links TRBV28 to TRBJ1-5; tentatively, D is TRBD1 (5 bases). Germline CDR1 MDHEN, CDR2 SYDVKM. The V and J ends lost 5 bases and 5 bases respectively, with 13 bases between them. The CDR3 consists of 14 residues. The CDR3 is CASSRMDIDQPQHF. In DNA, the CDR3 is TGTGCCAGCAGTAGGATGGACATTGATCAGCCCCAGCATTTT. The complete variable domain, with remaining parts taken from reference TRBV28 and TRBJ1-5, reads DVKVTQSSRYLVKRTGEKVFLECVQDMDHENMFWYRQDPGLGLRLIYFSYDVKMKEKGDIPEGYSVSREKKERFSLILESASTNQTSMYLCASSRMDIDQPQHFGDGTRLSIL.

The chain combines TRBV6-4 with TRBJ1-2; 7 bases agree with TRBD1. The CDR3 length is 14 residues. The J segment lost 0 bases and the V segment lost 5 bases, leaving 3 bases of the junction unmatched. Germline loops: CDR1 MRHNA, CDR2 SNTAGT. CDR3 nucleotides: TGTGCCAGCAGTCCAGGGGGAGCTAACTATGGCTACACCTTC. Its translation: CASSPGGANYGYTF.

V and J are TRBV28 and TRBJ1-4, with a weak D call TRBD1 (6 bases). Trimming pared 1 base from V and 4 bases from J, leaving 10 bases between. Germline CDR1 is MDHEN and CDR2 is SYDVKM. This CDR3 has 15 amino acids. For the CDR3, the DNA is TGTGCCAGCAGTTTATCGGGGGGCAATAATGAAAAACTGTTTTTT. Residues: CASSLSGGNNEKLFF.

V and J are TRBV7-2 and TRBJ2-5, with a tentative D call TRBD1 (6 bases). The CDR3 runs 15 residues. Germline loops: CDR1 SGHTA, CDR2 FQGNSA. V was trimmed by 0 bases and J by 2 bases, leaving 10 bases between them. The CDR3 sequence is CASSLALGAQETQYF. In DNA form, the CDR3 reads TGTGCCAGCAGCTTAGCGCTGGGGGCACAAGAGACCCAGTACTTC. Using reference TRBV7-2 and TRBJ2-5 for the parts outside the CDR3, the full variable domain is GAGVSQSPSNKVTEKGKDVELRCDPISGHTALYWYRQSLGQGLEFLIYFQGNSAPDKSGLPSDRFSAERTGGSVSTLTIQRTQQEDSAVYLCASSLALGAQETQYFGPGTRLLVL.

This chain uses TRBV6-6 with TRBJ1-4, with D possibly matching TRBD1 (6 bases). V was shortened by 2 bases and J by 8 bases, with 12 bases between the two germline ends. This CDR3 is built from 14 residues. The germline gives CDR1 MNHNY, CDR2 SVGAGI (reference sequence). Written as DNA, the CDR3 is TGTGCCAGCAGTTACGGGGGTAGGGGGGAAAAACTGTTTTTT. Translation gives CASSYGGRGEKLFF.